These T cell receptor beta chains were read from a single sample in a study of T cell repertoires in cytomegalovirus infection. TCRdb processed the reads anew with MiXCR; each CDR3 protein has one entry. The table lists 400,000 to 600,000 distinct CDR3 sequences, approximately 42% of them singletons. What these receptors recognize is not known. Sequencing was performed on cultured PBMCs, taken from culture after CMV antigen stimulation. The receptors originated from a human donor in good health (CMV status not recorded). Some clones in this sample may be carry-over from other donors' samples. Both conserved end residues are part of each CDR3. Each record gives: V gene, CDR3 length, clone size, D gene, J gene, CDR3 DNA, CDR3 protein. A D gene is named only where the DNA matches it firmly. Clone size, where shown, is once, few, many, or a class for clones that have expanded.

>TRBV6-4|14|NA|NA|TRBJ2-3
TGTGCCAGCTCATTCGACGGATTCACAGATACGCAGTATTTT
CASSFDGFTDTQYF
>TRBV4-2|16|few|TRBD2|TRBJ2-1
TGTGCCAGCAGCCAAGAAAGTTCGGGGGGGCCCGATGAGCAGTTCTTC
CASSQESSGGPDEQFF
>TRBV12-3/TRBV12-4|13|NA|NA|TRBJ1-2
TGTGCCAGCGGAAGTGAGGGAAACTATGGCTACACCTTC
CASGSEGNYGYTF
>TRBV9|13|NA|NA|TRBJ1-6
TGTGCCAGCAGCGTAGAGACCAATTCACCCCTCCACTTT
CASSVETNSPLHF
>TRBV20-1|17|once|TRBD2|TRBJ2-1
TGCAGTGCTCGATCCGACTCCTTAGCGGGAGGGAACAATGAGCAGTTCTTC
CSARSDSLAGGNNEQFF
>TRBV9|15|once|TRBD1|TRBJ1-4
TGTGCCAGCAGCCCTGGGGACAGGACTAATGAAAAACTGTTTTTT
CASSPGDRTNEKLFF
>TRBV27|21|NA|TRBD1|TRBJ1-2
TGTGCCAGCAGTTCCTGGGGACAGGGGGCTCCTAGGCTAATCCCTAACTATGGCTACACCTTC
CASSSWGQGAPRLIPNYGYTF
>TRBV7-6|15|NA|NA|TRBJ2-5
TGTGCCAGCAGCTTACCGCTAGGGACACAAGAGACCCAGTACTTC
CASSLPLGTQETQYF
>TRBV7-2|16|NA|NA|TRBJ1-3
TGTGCCAGCAGCTTAGTACAGGCCACCTCTGGAAACACCATATATTTT
CASSLVQATSGNTIYF
>TRBV14|19|once|TRBD2|TRBJ2-5
TGTGCCAGCAGCCGGCTACCGGGGACTAGCGGGGGGGATGTGAAGACCCAGTACTTC
CASSRLPGTSGGDVKTQYF
>TRBV20-1|13|NA|NA|TRBJ2-5
TGCAGTGCTAGTATGCGCAGGGCAGAGACCCAGTACTTC
CSASMRRAETQYF
>TRBV7-2|13|few|TRBD1|TRBJ1-2
TGTGCCAGCAGCGCAGGACAGGGTAGGGGCTACACCTTC
CASSAGQGRGYTF
>TRBV6-2/TRBV6-3|16|NA|NA|TRBJ2-1
TGTGCCAGCAGTTACCCAGAGGACTACCTAAACAATGAGCAGTTCTTC
CASSYPEDYLNNEQFF
>TRBV7-6|15|many|NA|TRBJ2-2
TGTGCCAGCAGCTCGGGGGTAGACAGTTCCGGGGAGCTGTTTTTT
CASSSGVDSSGELFF
>TRBV29-1|13|NA|NA|TRBJ2-1
TGCAGCTCACTCTCGTTTACGGACAATGAGCAGTTCTTC
CSSLSFTDNEQFF
>TRBV5-6|18|NA|TRBD2|TRBJ2-7
TGTGCCAGCACCTCAGCGGCTCTTTCTCCCGGGACTATTTACGAGCAGTACTTC
CASTSAALSPGTIYEQYF
>TRBV5-1|12|once|TRBD2|TRBJ2-3
TGCGCCAGCAGCTGGCGGGGGGATACGCAGTATTTT
CASSWRGDTQYF
>TRBV6-6|17|NA|NA|TRBJ1-5
TGTGCCAGCAGCGGGGGTTGGACAACCTATAGCAATCAGCCCCAGCATTTT
CASSGGWTTYSNQPQHF
>TRBV10-3|13|NA|TRBD1|TRBJ2-7
TGTGCCACCCAGGGGGCGGTCTCCTACGAGCAGTACTTC
CATQGAVSYEQYF
>TRBV11-2|15|few|TRBD2|TRBJ2-3
TGTGCCAGCAGCCCTAACCGGGACTACACAGATACGCAGTATTTT
CASSPNRDYTDTQYF
>TRBV7-9|14|NA|NA|TRBJ1-6
TGTGCCAGCAGCTTAAATGGCTATGATTCACCCCTCCACTTT
CASSLNGYDSPLHF
>TRBV7-6|16|few|NA|TRBJ2-1
TGTGCCAGCAGCTCCCTCTTTGGCAGGGATTCGAATGAGCAGTTCTTC
CASSSLFGRDSNEQFF
>TRBV4-1|15|NA|TRBD1|TRBJ2-7
TGCGCCAGCAGCCCAGGGGGCGGGCGACGGTACGAGCAGTACTTC
CASSPGGGRRYEQYF
>TRBV7-9|14|NA|NA|TRBJ2-5
TGTGCCAGCGTGGAGGGGAGGTTCGGAGAGACCCAGTACTTC
CASVEGRFGETQYF
>TRBV6-5|13|few|TRBD2|TRBJ2-5
TGTGCCAGCAGTTCTAGCGGTCCGGGGACCCAGTACTTC
CASSSSGPGTQYF
>TRBV4-1|16|many|NA|TRBJ2-1
TGCGCCAGCAGCCAAGTCCGAACCCCTTTGGTAGCGGCACAGTTCTTC
CASSQVRTPLVAAQFF
>TRBV7-2|16|NA|NA|TRBJ2-7
TGTGCCAGCAGCTCTAGTGGGGGATTCGGAAGCTACGAGCAGTACTTC
CASSSSGGFGSYEQYF
>TRBV6-5|12|few|NA|TRBJ2-3
TGTGCCAGCAAAGGTCTCGGAGATACGCAGTATTTT
CASKGLGDTQYF
>TRBV12-3/TRBV12-4|13|NA|TRBD2|TRBJ2-3
TGTGCCAGCAGTTCCTCACCGGGACTAGTTCTGTATTTT
CASSSSPGLVLYF
>TRBV6-5|14|NA|TRBD1|TRBJ1-4
TGTGCCAGCAGTTTAGGACAGGCCAATGAAAAACTGTTTTTT
CASSLGQANEKLFF
>TRBV4-1|17|few|NA|TRBJ1-2
TGCGCCAGCAGCCAAGGCGGTCGAGGGGCCCGCCGCTATGGCTACACCTTC
CASSQGGRGARRYGYTF
>TRBV12-3/TRBV12-4|13|few|NA|TRBJ2-5
TGTGCCAGCAGTTTAGACGGCCAACGGACCCAGTACTTC
CASSLDGQRTQYF
>TRBV28|15|NA|TRBD1|TRBJ2-7
TGTGCCAGCAGACCCTCGACAGGGGAGGTCTACGAGCAGTACTTC
CASRPSTGEVYEQYF
>TRBV7-2|14|NA|NA|TRBJ1-6
TGTGCCAGCAGCCTAACGGGGGACACCGGAGCCCTCCACTTT
CASSLTGDTGALHF
>TRBV10-2|13|NA|TRBD2|TRBJ2-1
TGCGCCAGCAGAGATACTAGCGTCAATGAGCAGTTCTTC
CASRDTSVNEQFF
>TRBV12-3/TRBV12-4|14|NA|TRBD1|TRBJ1-5
TGTGCCAGCACCCAGGGGGCGGGCAATCAGCCCCAGCATTTT
CASTQGAGNQPQHF
>TRBV28|18|NA|TRBD1|TRBJ2-6
TGTGCCAGCGGATCACAAAGGGGGCTACTCTCTGGGGCCAACGTCCTGACTTTC
CASGSQRGLLSGANVLTF
>TRBV7-6|15|NA|NA|TRBJ2-7
TGTGCCAGCAGTTTTAGGAGCAGCCTTTCCTACGAGCAGTACTTC
CASSFRSSLSYEQYF
>TRBV7-2|14|NA|NA|TRBJ1-6
TGTGCCAGCAGCTCGCTGAGGGGCGGTTCACCCCTCCACTTT
CASSSLRGGSPLHF
>TRBV6-5|15|NA|TRBD1|TRBJ2-3
TGTGCCAGCAGTTCCCCGGGACAGGGCACAGATACGCAGTATTTT
CASSSPGQGTDTQYF
>TRBV4-1|15|few|NA|TRBJ1-3
TGCGCCAGCAGCCAACGAGGGGACGCTGGAAACACCATATATTTT
CASSQRGDAGNTIYF
>TRBV6-1|13|few|NA|TRBJ1-2
TGTGCCAGCAGCCGGACAGTCCAATATGGCTACACCTTC
CASSRTVQYGYTF
>TRBV24-1|15|NA|NA|TRBJ2-3
TGTGCCACCAGGGAAAACAGACGTGAGACAGATACGCAGTATTTT
CATRENRRETDTQYF
>TRBV18|13|NA|NA|TRBJ2-7
TGTGCCAGCTCAACTAGCCAATCCTACGAGCAGTACTTC
CASSTSQSYEQYF
>TRBV7-8|17|once|NA|TRBJ1-3
TGTGCCAGCAGCAAAGCCCGGACAGCCTCCTCTGGAAACACCATATATTTT
CASSKARTASSGNTIYF
>TRBV5-3|16|NA|NA|TRBJ2-5
TGTGCCAGCAGCCGGAAAAACCCCTCAGGGGCCGAGACCCAGTACTTC
CASSRKNPSGAETQYF
>TRBV7-2|15|once|NA|TRBJ2-3
TGTGCCAGCAGCTTAGGCGGCCCGGAGACAGATACGCAGTATTTT
CASSLGGPETDTQYF